This T cell receptor beta chain was recovered during a study of beta chain features in type 1 diabetes. Sequenced material consisted of expressed TCRB transcripts (all of the isolated RNA was reverse transcribed). Sequencing used immunoSEQ multiplex PCR; TCRdb keeps in-frame clones, though not all of them. The sample includes over 200,000 clones, approximately 11% of them seen just once. Whole-study results and caveats: Moderate but significant shortening of TCRB CDR3s was recorded in all four CD4+ subsets from Type 1 diabetes patients.

With respect to this clone: The target antigen is unknown.

Source material: naive CD4+ T cells from blood. The clonotype comes from a man aged 25-45 years with type 1 diabetes.

DNA of the CDR3: TGTGCCAGCAGCTTAGGAGGCAGGGGCTACGAGCAGTACTTC. Its translation is CASSLGGRGYEQYF. The J gene is TRBJ2-7, the V gene TRBV7-9, with D possibly being TRBD1 (6 bases). CDR3 length equals 14 residues. Per germline, CDR1 SEHNR and CDR2 FQNEAQ (reference sequence). V was pared by 1 base and J by 3 bases, with 10 bases between. Variable domain in full (rest from reference TRBV7-9 and TRBJ2-7): DTGVSQNPRHKITKRGQNVTFRCDPISEHNRLYWYRQTLGQGPEFLTYFQNEAQLEKSRLLSDRFSAERPKGSFSTLEIQRTEQGDSAMYLCASSLGGRGYEQYFGPGTRLTVT.